This is a list of T cell receptor beta chains from one sample in a study of T cells in localized non-small cell lung cancer. The protocol was immunoSEQ multiplex PCR, while the TCRdb copy is restricted to in-frame clones and leaves out a portion. The sample holds roughly 25,000 clones; about 90% are singletons and the top ten take about 29%. The specimen comprised peripheral blood, sampled before any cancer treatment. The receptors originated from a male donor at least 60 years old with stage I squamous cell lung carcinoma. Both conserved end residues are part of each CDR3. D genes are given only for firm matches. Size is stated for part of the rows, as once, few or many counts, or as a class when the clone is expanded.

D: NA
V: TRBV7-9
size: NA
J: TRBJ2-3
DNA: TGTGCCAGCAGCACCCGGGGTCCAACAGATACGCAGTATTTT
CDR3: CASSTRGPTDTQYF

D: NA
V: TRBV6-5
size: NA
J: TRBJ2-3
DNA: TGTGCCAGCAGTTCTAGACGGGCTACGCAGTATTTT
CDR3: CASSSRRATQYF

D: NA
V: TRBV7-2
size: NA
J: TRBJ1-2
DNA: TGTGCCAGCAGCTTAGGGGCTAACTATGGCTACACCTTC
CDR3: CASSLGANYGYTF

D: NA
V: TRBV30
size: few
J: TRBJ1-4
DNA: TGTGCCTGGAACCAGGGAGGGGCTGTTGAAAAACTGTTTTTT
CDR3: CAWNQGGAVEKLFF

D: TRBD1
V: TRBV10-3
size: NA
J: TRBJ2-3
DNA: TGTGCCGCCGGACAGGGCCTCACAGATACGCAGTATTTT
CDR3: CAAGQGLTDTQYF

D: NA
V: TRBV7-9
size: NA
J: TRBJ2-7
DNA: TGTGCCAGCAGCCCCGTAGGACACGAGCAGTACTTC
CDR3: CASSPVGHEQYF

D: NA
V: TRBV2
size: NA
J: TRBJ1-6
DNA: TGTGCCAGCACAAGAGGTGCCTCACCCCTCCACTTT
CDR3: CASTRGASPLHF

D: NA
V: TRBV27
size: few
J: TRBJ2-1
DNA: TGTGCCAGCTTGGACAGTGGGTCTCTGCCGGGTGAGCAGTTCTTC
CDR3: CASLDSGSLPGEQFF

D: TRBD1
V: TRBV7-2
size: NA
J: TRBJ1-1
DNA: TGTGCCAGCAGCTTAGTAAGGACAGGGGGAACTGAAGCTTTCTTT
CDR3: CASSLVRTGGTEAFF

D: NA
V: TRBV6-6
size: NA
J: TRBJ1-2
DNA: TGTGCCAGTCGGGGGGGCAGTCGGGAAAACTATGGCTACACCTTC
CDR3: CASRGGSRENYGYTF

D: NA
V: TRBV6-5
size: NA
J: TRBJ2-7
DNA: TGTGCCAGCACCGAAACGGACGGTTACTACGAGCAGTACTTC
CDR3: CASTETDGYYEQYF

D: NA
V: TRBV2
size: NA
J: TRBJ2-5
DNA: TGTGCCAGCCAGGACACTTGGTACCAAGAGACCCAGTACTTC
CDR3: CASQDTWYQETQYF

D: TRBD2
V: TRBV6-6
size: NA
J: TRBJ2-7
DNA: TGTGCCAGCAGTTACCCGACTAGCGGGAGTGGTGAGCAGTACTTC
CDR3: CASSYPTSGSGEQYF

D: NA
V: TRBV5-1
size: NA
J: TRBJ1-6
DNA: TGCGCCAGCAGATTGTCTCCGCATTCACCCCTCCACTTT
CDR3: CASRLSPHSPLHF

D: TRBD2
V: TRBV6-1
size: NA
J: TRBJ2-3
DNA: TGTGCCAGCATGAGCGGGGGCCCCACAGATACGCAGTATTTT
CDR3: CASMSGGPTDTQYF

D: NA
V: TRBV15
size: NA
J: TRBJ1-5
DNA: TGTGCCACCAGCAGTGAGGGGAATCAGCCCCAGCATTTT
CDR3: CATSSEGNQPQHF

D: TRBD1
V: TRBV6-1
size: NA
J: TRBJ2-1
DNA: TGTGCCAGCAGTGAAGCCGGACAGGCCTTCTCCTACAATGAGCAGTTCTTC
CDR3: CASSEAGQAFSYNEQFF

D: TRBD1
V: TRBV6-6
size: NA
J: TRBJ1-3
DNA: TGTGCCAGCAGCTCTGGGACAGCCGGAAACACCATATATTTT
CDR3: CASSSGTAGNTIYF

D: NA
V: TRBV30
size: once
J: TRBJ1-3
DNA: TGTGCCTCTAGTCCCCCAGGGACCCTCAACTCTGGAAACACCATATATTTT
CDR3: CASSPPGTLNSGNTIYF

D: NA
V: TRBV7-8
size: NA
J: TRBJ1-2
DNA: TGTGCCAGCAGCCCCGCGCTGGGGACTTCGTCGCGGGGCTACACCTTC
CDR3: CASSPALGTSSRGYTF

D: TRBD1
V: TRBV6-5
size: NA
J: TRBJ1-6
DNA: TGTGCCAGCAGTTACGAAGGACAGGTGTATAATTCACCCCTCCACTTT
CDR3: CASSYEGQVYNSPLHF

D: NA
V: TRBV7-2
size: NA
J: TRBJ1-6
DNA: TGTGCCAGCAGCTTAGTACAGTCTAATAATTCACCCCTCCACTTT
CDR3: CASSLVQSNNSPLHF

D: NA
V: TRBV6-5
size: NA
J: TRBJ2-1
DNA: TGTGCCAGCAGTTATAAACGGGACTCTTACAATGAGCAGTTCTTC
CDR3: CASSYKRDSYNEQFF

D: TRBD2
V: TRBV7-2
size: NA
J: TRBJ2-2
DNA: TGTGCCAGTCTCGGACTAGCGGGAGTTGTCGGCGGGGAGCTGTTTTTT
CDR3: CASLGLAGVVGGELFF

D: NA
V: TRBV10-3
size: NA
J: TRBJ1-4
DNA: TGTGCCATCAGTGATGGTCAAGTTAATGAAAAACTGTTTTTT
CDR3: CAISDGQVNEKLFF

D: TRBD2
V: TRBV4-1
size: NA
J: TRBJ2-1
DNA: TGCGCCAGCAGCCCCCGCGGGGGGAATGAGCAGTTCTTC
CDR3: CASSPRGGNEQFF

D: NA
V: TRBV6-5
size: NA
J: TRBJ1-2
DNA: TGTGCCAGCTCCTTCTCGGGATATGGCTACACCTTC
CDR3: CASSFSGYGYTF

D: TRBD1
V: TRBV25-1
size: NA
J: TRBJ1-1
DNA: TGTGCCAGCAGTGTACAGGGGGGAAACACTGAAGCTTTCTTT
CDR3: CASSVQGGNTEAFF

D: NA
V: TRBV11-2
size: NA
J: TRBJ2-2
DNA: TGTGCCAGCAGCTTAGGTTGGCTAGCGAACACCGGGGAGCTGTTTTTT
CDR3: CASSLGWLANTGELFF

D: NA
V: TRBV5-1
size: once
J: TRBJ1-3
DNA: TGCGCCAGCAGCGAGGCGTCCTCTGGAAACACCATATATTTT
CDR3: CASSEASSGNTIYF

D: TRBD2
V: TRBV5-1
size: NA
J: TRBJ2-7
DNA: TGCGCCAGCAGCCCCGGGGCGAGCGGGACTTACCAATACGAGCAGTACTTC
CDR3: CASSPGASGTYQYEQYF

D: NA
V: TRBV2
size: NA
J: TRBJ1-1
DNA: TGTGCCAGCGGACGTCAGGACACTGAAGCTTTCTTT
CDR3: CASGRQDTEAFF

D: NA
V: TRBV2
size: NA
J: TRBJ2-2
DNA: TGTGCCAGCAGTGAAGCTAGCTCCCCGAGCACCGGGGAGCTGTTTTTT
CDR3: CASSEASSPSTGELFF

D: NA
V: TRBV6-6
size: few
J: TRBJ1-2
DNA: TGTGCCAGCCTCTCAGGGATCCTTGGCTACACCTTC
CDR3: CASLSGILGYTF

D: TRBD2
V: TRBV10-1
size: few
J: TRBJ2-7
DNA: TGCGCCAGCAGTGAGGTTGTAGCGGGATTTTTCCCAGGCGAGCAGTACTTC
CDR3: CASSEVVAGFFPGEQYF

D: NA
V: TRBV19
size: NA
J: TRBJ2-4
DNA: TGTGCCAGTAGTATAGATCAACCCGGGGAAAACATTCAGTACTTC
CDR3: CASSIDQPGENIQYF

D: TRBD1
V: TRBV4-3
size: NA
J: TRBJ2-7
DNA: TGCGCCAGCAGCGATACCTATGGGACAGTACTCTCCGAGCAGTACTTC
CDR3: CASSDTYGTVLSEQYF

D: NA
V: TRBV7-2
size: NA
J: TRBJ1-2
DNA: TGTGCCAGCAGCTTAGTGGGGGGGCATGGCTACACCTTC
CDR3: CASSLVGGHGYTF

D: TRBD1
V: TRBV18
size: NA
J: TRBJ2-3
DNA: TGTGCCAGCTCACGCCTAAGAATGACAGGGGACAGGGCAGATACGCAGTATTTT
CDR3: CASSRLRMTGDRADTQYF

D: TRBD1
V: TRBV25-1
size: NA
J: TRBJ2-2
DNA: TGTGCCAGCAGTCAAGGGGGCGAAGTCGGGGAGCTGTTTTTT
CDR3: CASSQGGEVGELFF

D: NA
V: TRBV5-6
size: NA
J: TRBJ1-6
DNA: TGTGCCAGCAGCTCCCTCGGCCGCGACAACTCACCCCTCCACTTT
CDR3: CASSSLGRDNSPLHF

D: NA
V: TRBV30
size: NA
J: TRBJ1-1
DNA: TGTGCCTGGGCTGTCGGGGGCGCGGGGTCAACTGAAGCTTTCTTT
CDR3: CAWAVGGAGSTEAFF

D: TRBD1
V: TRBV29-1
size: NA
J: TRBJ1-1
DNA: TGCAGCGTTGAAAAGGGGGCCACTGAAGCTTTCTTT
CDR3: CSVEKGATEAFF

D: NA
V: TRBV7-9
size: NA
J: TRBJ1-2
DNA: TGTGCCAGCAGCCCAGACAGGACCTATGGCTACACCTTC
CDR3: CASSPDRTYGYTF

D: NA
V: TRBV19
size: NA
J: TRBJ2-3
DNA: TGTGCCAGTAGTCTCCGAGCCACAGATACGCAGTATTTT
CDR3: CASSLRATDTQYF

D: NA
V: TRBV9
size: NA
J: TRBJ1-3
DNA: TGTGCCAGCAGCGTAGAGGACGCGCCGGGAGGAAACACCATATATTTT
CDR3: CASSVEDAPGGNTIYF

D: TRBD2
V: TRBV29-1
size: NA
J: TRBJ2-7
DNA: TGCAGCGTTGAGGGAGCGGGGGCAACCTACGAGCAGTACTTC
CDR3: CSVEGAGATYEQYF

D: TRBD2
V: TRBV4-3
size: NA
J: TRBJ2-3
DNA: TGCGCCAGCAGCCCCAGAAGCGCTAGCGGGGATACGCAGTATTTT
CDR3: CASSPRSASGDTQYF

D: NA
V: TRBV6-6
size: NA
J: TRBJ1-5
DNA: TGTGCCAGCAGTCGAAAGGAGGATCAGCCCCAGCATTTT
CDR3: CASSRKEDQPQHF

D: NA
V: TRBV7-8
size: NA
J: TRBJ2-1
DNA: TGTGCCAGCAGCCCCGCAGGGACCCCAGGGAATGAGCAGTTCTTC
CDR3: CASSPAGTPGNEQFF

D: TRBD1
V: TRBV7-9
size: NA
J: TRBJ1-2
DNA: TGTGCCAGCAGCTTCAGGGGGCAACGTGGCTACACCTTC
CDR3: CASSFRGQRGYTF

D: TRBD2
V: TRBV27
size: NA
J: TRBJ2-1
DNA: TGTGCCAGCAGGACCTATAGCGGGAGCTACAATGAGCAGTTCTTC
CDR3: CASRTYSGSYNEQFF

D: TRBD2
V: TRBV5-1
size: NA
J: TRBJ2-5
DNA: TGCGCCAGCAGCCCCTCTAGCGGGGGGCCCGAGACCCAGTACTTC
CDR3: CASSPSSGGPETQYF

D: TRBD2
V: TRBV7-2
size: NA
J: TRBJ2-5
DNA: TGTGCCAGCAGCCTGGGACTAGCGGGAGAGACCCAGTACTTC
CDR3: CASSLGLAGETQYF